The 2 T cell receptor beta chains reported below all come from one sample, sequenced in a study of T cell responses to AZD1222 COVID-19 vaccine. The method was immunoSEQ multiplex PCR; TCRdb's version includes in-frame clones alone and lacks a portion of them. The repertoire includes about 200,000 clones, around 94% of them detected once, and 1.7% sits in the top ten. Sample: peripheral blood, taken 28 days after the second dose of the MenACWY control vaccine. The receptors were sampled from an adult who received the MenACWY meningococcal vaccine as a control.

This sequence joins TRBV11-3 and TRBJ2-2; the D is unclear. Between the trimmed V and J ends, which lost 5 bases and 5 bases, there was a span of 12 bases. The CDR3 is made up of 14 amino acids. Germline V gene sequence: CDR1 SGHNT, CDR2 YENEEA. The CDR3 is CASSPSLETGELFF. The CDR3 nucleotides read TGTGCCAGCAGCCCGAGCCTGGAAACCGGGGAGCTGTTTTTT.

The chain is built from TRBV7-8 and TRBJ2-1; 10 positions match TRBD1. Unmatched junction bases numbered 12, after V lost 4 bases and J lost 9 bases. CDR1 is SGHVS and CDR2 is FQNEAQ in the germline V gene. The CDR3 has 16 residues. The CDR3 loop reads CASSSGTGTGVGEQFF. The CDR3, as DNA: TGTGCCAGCAGCTCGGGGACCGGGACAGGGGTGGGTGAGCAGTTCTTC.